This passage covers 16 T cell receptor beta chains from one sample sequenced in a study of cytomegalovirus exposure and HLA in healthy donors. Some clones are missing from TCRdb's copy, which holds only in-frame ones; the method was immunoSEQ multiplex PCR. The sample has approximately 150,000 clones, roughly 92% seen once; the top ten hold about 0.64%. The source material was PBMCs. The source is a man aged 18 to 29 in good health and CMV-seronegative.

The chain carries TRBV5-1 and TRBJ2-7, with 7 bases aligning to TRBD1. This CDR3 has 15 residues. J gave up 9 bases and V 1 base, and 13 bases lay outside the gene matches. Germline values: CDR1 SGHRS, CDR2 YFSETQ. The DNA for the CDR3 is TGCGCCAGCAGCTTGCGGACAGGTTTATTTTCTTCGCAGTACTTC. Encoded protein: CASSLRTGLFSSQYF.

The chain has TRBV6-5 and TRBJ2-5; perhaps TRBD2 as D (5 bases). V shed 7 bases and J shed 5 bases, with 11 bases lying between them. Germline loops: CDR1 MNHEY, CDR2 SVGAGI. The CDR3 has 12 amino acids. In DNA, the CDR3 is TGTGCCAGCAACAATGGCGGGGAGACCCAGTACTTC. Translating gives CASNNGGETQYF.

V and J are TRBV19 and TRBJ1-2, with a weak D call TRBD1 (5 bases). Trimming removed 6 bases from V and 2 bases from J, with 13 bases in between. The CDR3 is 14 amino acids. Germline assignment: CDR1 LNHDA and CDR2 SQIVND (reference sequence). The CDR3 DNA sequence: TGTGCCAGTAGGATCGGACACCAAAACTATGGCTACACCTTC. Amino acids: CASRIGHQNYGYTF. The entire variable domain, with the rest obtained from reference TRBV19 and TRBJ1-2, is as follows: DGGITQSPKYLFRKEGQNVTLSCEQNLNHDAMYWYRQDPGQGLRLIYYSQIVNDFQKGDIAEGYSVSREKKESFPLTVTSAQKNPTAFYLCASRIGHQNYGYTFGSGTRLTVV.

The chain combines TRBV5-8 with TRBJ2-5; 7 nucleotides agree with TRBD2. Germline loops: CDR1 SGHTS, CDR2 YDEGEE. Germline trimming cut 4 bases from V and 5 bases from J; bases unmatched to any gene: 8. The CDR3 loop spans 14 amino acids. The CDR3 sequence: CASSPGEGRETQYF. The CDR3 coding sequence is TGTGCCAGCAGCCCCGGGGAGGGTCGGGAGACCCAGTACTTC. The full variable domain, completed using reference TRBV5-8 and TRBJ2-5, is EAGVTQSPTHLIKTRGQQATLRCSPISGHTSVYWYQQALGLGLQFLLWYDEGEERNRGNFPPRFSGRQFPNYSSELNVNALELEDSALYLCASSPGEGRETQYFGPGTRLLVL.

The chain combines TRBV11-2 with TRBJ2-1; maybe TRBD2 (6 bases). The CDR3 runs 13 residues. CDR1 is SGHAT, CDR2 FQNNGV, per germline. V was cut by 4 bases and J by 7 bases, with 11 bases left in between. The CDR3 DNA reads TGTGCCAGCAGCTCCGGACTAACTAATGAGCAGTTCTTC. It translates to CASSSGLTNEQFF.

The CDR3 spells CASSQLQGATGNTIYF. The CDR3 DNA is TGTGCCAGCAGCCAGTTGCAGGGGGCGACTGGAAACACCATATATTTT. The V and J genes are TRBV5-6 and TRBJ1-3; 8 bases fit TRBD1. The trim removed 4 bases at V and 2 bases at J, leaving 8 bases unmatched. The CDR3 contains 16 residues. CDR1 is SGHDT and CDR2 is YYEEEE in the germline V gene.

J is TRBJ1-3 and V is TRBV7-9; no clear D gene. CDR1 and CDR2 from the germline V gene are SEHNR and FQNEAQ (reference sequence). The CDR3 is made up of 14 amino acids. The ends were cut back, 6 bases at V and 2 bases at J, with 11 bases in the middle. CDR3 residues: CASRFQNPGNTIYF. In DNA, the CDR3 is TGTGCCAGCAGGTTCCAAAATCCTGGAAACACCATATATTTT.

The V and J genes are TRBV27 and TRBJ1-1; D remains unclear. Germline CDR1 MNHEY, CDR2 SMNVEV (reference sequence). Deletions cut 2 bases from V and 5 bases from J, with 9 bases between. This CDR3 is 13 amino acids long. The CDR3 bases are TGTGCCAGCAGTTTAGGGAGAAGGACTGAAGCTTTCTTT. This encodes CASSLGRRTEAFF.

This chain's CDR3 is CASSGGERGKTGGYTF. In nucleotides, the CDR3 is TGTGCCAGCAGTGGTGGGGAGAGAGGGAAAACGGGTGGCTACACCTTC. The V and J genes are TRBV6-1 and TRBJ1-2; D is ambiguous. V lost 4 bases and J 7 bases, leaving 22 bases between the germline ends. Germline loops: CDR1 MNHNS, CDR2 SASEGT. The CDR3 covers 16 residues.

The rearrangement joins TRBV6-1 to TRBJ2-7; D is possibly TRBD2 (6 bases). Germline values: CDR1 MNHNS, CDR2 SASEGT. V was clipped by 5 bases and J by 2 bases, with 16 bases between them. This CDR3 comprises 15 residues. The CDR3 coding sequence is TGTGCCAGCAGTATCCGGGACTCGGGAGCCTACGAGCAGTACTTC. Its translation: CASSIRDSGAYEQYF.

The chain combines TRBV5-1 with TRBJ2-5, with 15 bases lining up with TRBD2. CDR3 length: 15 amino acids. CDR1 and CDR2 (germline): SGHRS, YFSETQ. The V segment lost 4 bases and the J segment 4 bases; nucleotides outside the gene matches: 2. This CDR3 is CASSPGLAGGETQYF. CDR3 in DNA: TGCGCCAGCAGCCCGGGACTAGCGGGGGGAGAGACCCAGTACTTC. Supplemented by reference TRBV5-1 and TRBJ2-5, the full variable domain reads KAGVTQTPRYLIKTRGQQVTLSCSPISGHRSVSWYQQTPGQGLQFLFEYFSETQRNKGNFPGRFSGRQFSNSRSEMNVSTLELGDSALYLCASSPGLAGGETQYFGPGTRLLVL.

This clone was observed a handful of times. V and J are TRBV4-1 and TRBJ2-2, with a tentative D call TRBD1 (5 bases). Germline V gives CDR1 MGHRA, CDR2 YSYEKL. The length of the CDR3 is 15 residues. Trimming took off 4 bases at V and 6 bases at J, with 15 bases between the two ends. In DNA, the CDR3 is TGCGCCAGCAGCCTAAATCCAGGGTCCTCCGGGGAGCTGTTTTTT. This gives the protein CASSLNPGSSGELFF.

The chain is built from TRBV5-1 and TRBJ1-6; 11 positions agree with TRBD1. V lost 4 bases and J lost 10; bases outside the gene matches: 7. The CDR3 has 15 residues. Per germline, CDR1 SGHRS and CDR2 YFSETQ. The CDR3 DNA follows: TGCGCCAGCAGCCGGGGACAGGGGGTTGGATCACCCCTCCACTTT. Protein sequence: CASSRGQGVGSPLHF.

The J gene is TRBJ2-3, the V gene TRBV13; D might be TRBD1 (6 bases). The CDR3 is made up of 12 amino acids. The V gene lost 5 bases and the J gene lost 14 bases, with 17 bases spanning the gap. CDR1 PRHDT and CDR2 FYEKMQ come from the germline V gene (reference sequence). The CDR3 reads CASSPDSLTRYF. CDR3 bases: TGTGCCAGCAGCCCGGACAGCCTAACACGGTATTTT.

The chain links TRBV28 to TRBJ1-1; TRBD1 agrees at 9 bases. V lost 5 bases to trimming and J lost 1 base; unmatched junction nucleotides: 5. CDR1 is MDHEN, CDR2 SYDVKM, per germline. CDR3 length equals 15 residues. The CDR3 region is CASSAQGAANTEAFF. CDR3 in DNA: TGTGCCAGCAGTGCACAGGGGGCGGCGAACACTGAAGCTTTCTTT.

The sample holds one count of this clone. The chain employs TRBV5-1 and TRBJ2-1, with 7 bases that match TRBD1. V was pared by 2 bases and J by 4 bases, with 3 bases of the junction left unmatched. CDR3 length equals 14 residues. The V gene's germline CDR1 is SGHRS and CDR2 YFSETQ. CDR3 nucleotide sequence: TGCGCCAGCAGCTTTCCGGGACAGTACAATGAGCAGTTCTTC. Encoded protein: CASSFPGQYNEQFF.